The 21 T cell receptor beta chains presented below share a single source sample, sequenced in a study of patients and donors after allogeneic stem cell transplantation. TCRdb reanalysed the RT-PCR reads using MiXCR and keeps one entry per CDR3 protein. The sample records 25,000 to 35,000 distinct CDR3 sequences, 6.5% to 7% being singletons. Specimen: blood, either unsorted or a sorted T cell fraction (not recorded which). These receptors came from a human donor who was either an allogeneic HSCT recipient or a stem cell or donor lymphocyte infusion donor (not recorded which). It is not recorded whose cells these are; they may come from a transplant donor.

This clonotype occurred many times. J is TRBJ2-7 and V is TRBV10-3; TRBD1 matches 10 bases. Germline V gene lookup returns CDR1 ENHRY and CDR2 SYGVKD. V shed 0 bases, J shed 2 bases, and the junction held 4 bases outside the gene matches. CDR3 length equals 16 residues. For the CDR3, the DNA is TGTGCCATCAGTGAGTCGACAGGGGGCCGAACCTACGAGCAGTACTTC. As protein: CAISESTGGRTYEQYF.

The sample holds a few counts of this clonotype. CDR3 sequence reads: CASSLGLGGTYGYTF. CDR3 in DNA: TGTGCCAGCAGCTTAGGGTTAGGGGGAACCTATGGCTACACCTTC. The chain couples TRBV7-2 to TRBJ1-2, with D possibly TRBD1 on 6 matching bases. Per germline, CDR1 SGHTA and CDR2 FQGNSA. This CDR3 region has 15 residues. The V end lost 1 base, the J end lost 4 bases, and 13 bases lay between the germline ends.

This clonotype appeared many times. The J gene is TRBJ2-2, the V gene TRBV2, with D unresolved. Germline V gene sequence: CDR1 SNHLY, CDR2 FYNNEI. Trimming shortened V by 4 bases and J by 1 base, and 4 bases separated the two germline ends. The CDR3 runs to 13 residues. The DNA for the CDR3 is TGTGCCAGCAGTGGACGGAACACCGGGGAGCTGTTTTTT. It translates to CASSGRNTGELFF. The full variable domain, in which reference TRBV2 and TRBJ2-2 provide the parts outside the CDR3, is EPEVTQTPSHQVTQMGQEVILRCVPISNHLYFYWYRQILGQKVEFLVSFYNNEISEKSEIFDDQFSVERPDGSNFTLKIRSTKLEDSAMYFCASSGRNTGELFFGEGSRLTVL.

This clonotype was recorded many times. This sequence joins TRBV5-1 and TRBJ2-1; no clear D gene. From germline, CDR1 is SGHRS and CDR2 YFSETQ. Trimming stripped 0 bases from V and 6 bases from J, with 10 bases between. The CDR3 spans 14 residues. Written as DNA, the CDR3 is TGCGCCAGCAGCTTGGCCGACTCCCGCAATGAGCAGTTCTTC. This encodes CASSLADSRNEQFF. Drawing the rest from reference TRBV5-1 and TRBJ2-1, the complete variable domain is KAGVTQTPRYLIKTRGQQVTLSCSPISGHRSVSWYQQTPGQGLQFLFEYFSETQRNKGNFPGRFSGRQFSNSRSEMNVSTLELGDSALYLCASSLADSRNEQFFGPGTRLTVL.

This clonotype has more than one count but fewer than ten. This chain connects TRBV18 to TRBJ2-2; D is undetermined. CDR3 size: 13 residues. The germline V gene encodes CDR1 KGHSH and CDR2 LQKENI. V was pared by 6 bases and J by 4 bases, with 9 bases between. Written as DNA, the CDR3 is TGTGCCAGCTCCGGCGGTAGCACCGGGGAGCTGTTTTTT. It specifies CASSGGSTGELFF.

This clonotype has a handful of counts. The genes are TRBV6-2 or TRBV6-3 and TRBJ2-1, with TRBD2 identical over 11 bases. The CDR3 extends over 17 amino acids. Germline CDR1 MNHEY, CDR2 SVGEGT. J was trimmed by 2 bases and V by 5 bases; bases with no gene match: 8. The CDR3 here is CASSPRLAGSPYNEQFF. DNA of the CDR3: TGTGCCAGCAGTCCTAGACTAGCGGGATCCCCCTACAATGAGCAGTTCTTC.

The genes are TRBV19 and TRBJ2-3, with D possibly being TRBD2 (5 bases). V dropped 6 bases and J dropped 3 bases, with 10 bases sitting between them. This CDR3 has 13 residues. Germline V lookup: CDR1 LNHDA, CDR2 SQIVND (reference sequence). The CDR3 nucleotides are TGTGCCAGTAGCGGTAGAGGGACAGATACGCAGTATTTT. This sequence encodes CASSGRGTDTQYF.

The V call is TRBV7-2, the J call TRBJ2-1; 8 nucleotides align to TRBD2. Per the germline V gene, CDR1 is SGHTA and CDR2 is FQGNSA. Trimming at V came to 5 bases and at J to 8 bases, leaving 5 bases not matched to a gene. The CDR3 sequence is 13 residues long. CDR3: CASSRWTSYEQFF. The DNA for the CDR3 is TGTGCCAGCAGCCGGTGGACTAGCTATGAGCAGTTCTTC.

This clonotype was picked up many times. This chain uses TRBV4-3 with TRBJ1-4; TRBD1 aligns across 7 bases. Germline assignment: CDR1 LGHNA and CDR2 YSLEER. J gave up 8 bases and V 2 bases, and 8 bases lay outside the gene matches. The CDR3 extends over 15 amino acids. Written as DNA, the CDR3 is TGCGCCAGCAGCCAAATCGACAGGGCAGGGGAAAAACTGTTTTTT. Translating gives CASSQIDRAGEKLFF.

The chain carries TRBV28 and TRBJ2-1; TRBD2 matches at 9 bases. CDR1 is MDHEN, CDR2 SYDVKM, per germline. Trimming at V came to 4 bases and at J to 1 base, leaving 5 bases not matched to a gene. CDR3 length: 16 residues. The CDR3 protein is CASSSEAGGSYNEQFF. For the CDR3, the DNA is TGTGCCAGCAGTTCCGAAGCGGGAGGTTCCTACAATGAGCAGTTCTTC.

This clonotype was counted at least ten times. The gene calls are TRBV30 and TRBJ1-5, with D tentatively TRBD1 (5 bases). The CDR3 totals 14 residues. Per the germline V gene, CDR1 is GTSNPN and CDR2 is SVGIG (reference sequence). V was cut by 0 bases and J by 2 bases, with 8 bases left in between. CDR3 in amino acids: CAWSVGGGNQPQHF. DNA for the CDR3: TGTGCCTGGAGTGTTGGAGGGGGCAATCAGCCCCAGCATTTT.

This clonotype was seen many times. CDR3 coding DNA: TGTGCCACCAGCAGAGATCGGACCGGGTATGGCTACACCTTC. Translated: CATSRDRTGYGYTF. The chain couples TRBV15 to TRBJ1-2; D unclear. V lost 0 bases, J lost 5 bases, and 10 bases lay in between. CDR1 is LNHNV, CDR2 YYDKDF, per germline (reference sequence). CDR3 length: 14 residues. Full variable domain (remainder filled in from reference TRBV15 and TRBJ1-2): DAMVIQNPRYQVTQFGKPVTLSCSQTLNHNVMYWYQQKSSQAPKLLFHYYDKDFNNEADTPDNFQSRRPNTSFCFLDIRSPGLGDTAMYLCATSRDRTGYGYTFGSGTRLTVV.

This clonotype was seen more than once but under ten times. The rearrangement uses TRBV27 and TRBJ1-1, with unresolved D. CDR1 and CDR2 (germline): MNHEY, SMNVEV (reference sequence). The CDR3 is 15 amino acids. V lost 6 bases, J lost 4 bases, and 18 bases lay in between. The CDR3 region is CASSRLAGHLTEAFF. CDR3 sequence (DNA): TGTGCCAGCAGCCGACTGGCCGGCCACCTCACTGAAGCTTTCTTT.

The chain is built from TRBV7-9 and TRBJ2-3, with D uncertain. From germline, CDR1 is SEHNR and CDR2 FQNEAQ (reference sequence). The ends were cut back, 7 bases at V and 1 base at J, with 9 bases in the middle. The CDR3 runs to 13 residues. CDR3 sequence: CASNPAGTDTQYF. DNA for the CDR3: TGTGCCAGCAACCCCGCGGGCACAGATACGCAGTATTTT. The full variable domain, with the rest looked up from reference TRBV7-9 and TRBJ2-3, is DTGVSQNPRHKITKRGQNVTFRCDPISEHNRLYWYRQTLGQGPEFLTYFQNEAQLEKSRLLSDRFSAERPKGSFSTLEIQRTEQGDSAMYLCASNPAGTDTQYFGPGTRLTVL.

The V gene is TRBV5-5, the J gene TRBJ2-3; 7 bases map to TRBD1. This CDR3 has 16 residues. J lost 1 base, V lost 4 bases, and 9 bases had no gene match. Germline V gene data show CDR1 as SGHKS and CDR2 as YYEKEE (reference sequence). The CDR3: CASSDPQGRGTDTQYF. The DNA for the CDR3 is TGTGCCAGCAGCGACCCACAGGGGCGGGGCACAGATACGCAGTATTTT.

There are a few counts of this clonotype. This chain links TRBV18 with TRBJ2-7; the match to TRBD1 covers 10 bases. CDR1 is KGHSH, CDR2 LQKENI, per germline. With 3 bases clipped from V and 4 bases from J, the junction kept 3 bases outside the gene matches. This CDR3 has 14 amino acids. Here the CDR3 DNA reads TGTGCCAGCTCACCGACAGGGGGCAAATACGAGCAGTACTTC. Translation gives CASSPTGGKYEQYF.

This clonotype was recorded many times. The chain has TRBV28 and TRBJ1-2; TRBD1 is a possible D gene (6 bases). CDR1 and CDR2 from the germline V gene are MDHEN and SYDVKM. The V gene lost 3 bases and the J gene lost 8 bases, with 16 bases spanning the gap. The CDR3 has 14 amino acids. The DNA for the CDR3 is TGTGCCAGCAGTTTTGTACCGGGGGCGAGGGGCTACACCTTC. Translation: CASSFVPGARGYTF.

The V and J genes are TRBV6-1 and TRBJ2-1; TRBD2 agrees at 10 bases. J was trimmed by 8 bases and V by 0 bases; bases with no gene match: 4. CDR3 size: 15 residues. The germline V gene encodes CDR1 MNHNS and CDR2 SASEGT. CDR3 protein: CASSEAPLAGDEQFF. The CDR3 nucleotides are TGTGCCAGCAGTGAAGCCCCCCTAGCGGGAGATGAGCAGTTCTTC.

The chain uses TRBV19 and TRBJ2-2; no definite D call. The V gene lost 7 bases and the J gene lost 0 bases, with 12 bases spanning the gap. The germline V gene encodes CDR1 LNHDA and CDR2 SQIVND (reference sequence). The CDR3 runs 15 residues. CDR3 residues: CASTNLQTNTGELFF. In nucleotides, the CDR3 is TGTGCCAGTACCAACTTGCAGACGAACACCGGGGAGCTGTTTTTT.

This clonotype has ten or more counts. The V and J genes are TRBV2 and TRBJ2-6; D gene uncertain. Germline V gives CDR1 SNHLY, CDR2 FYNNEI. This CDR3 contains 13 residues. V dropped 7 bases and J dropped 2 bases, with 6 bases sitting between them. The CDR3 reads CASMRTGANVLTF. The CDR3, as DNA: TGTGCCAGCATGAGAACTGGGGCCAACGTCCTGACTTTC.

This clonotype was seen ten or more times. The chain combines TRBV12-3 or TRBV12-4 with TRBJ1-2; the match to TRBD1 covers 10 bases. J lost 3 bases, V lost 3 bases, and 4 bases had no gene match. CDR3 size: 15 residues. CDR3 loop: CASSFGTGAYYGYTF. The CDR3 nucleotides read TGTGCCAGCAGTTTTGGGACAGGGGCATACTATGGCTACACCTTC.